This T cell receptor beta chain was captured by sequencing in a study of blood T cell repertoires in COVID-19. Study context: Samples of COVID-19 (acute and convalescent) were obtained from the United States, Italy and Spain.

TCRdb keeps only in-frame clones here, not all; method: immunoSEQ multiplex PCR. The sample consists of more than 300,000 clones, roughly nine tenths of them appearing once. Those who participated ranged in age from about 18 to 89 years and resided in under 25 US areas. The V end lost 2 bases, the J end lost 7 bases, and 17 bases lay between the germline ends. Looked up from germline, CDR1 is MNHEY and CDR2 is SVGAGI. This CDR3 has 15 residues. Source material: PBMCs or T cells enriched from blood (not recorded which). This receptor was taken from a woman aged 35 to 49 who had been exposed to COVID-19. The chain is built from TRBV6-5 and TRBJ1-2; D might be TRBD1 (6 bases). The CDR3 DNA follows: TGTGCCAGCAGTTACGAGGTTGGGGGCACTAGTGGCTACACCTTC. As protein: CASSYEVGGTSGYTF.